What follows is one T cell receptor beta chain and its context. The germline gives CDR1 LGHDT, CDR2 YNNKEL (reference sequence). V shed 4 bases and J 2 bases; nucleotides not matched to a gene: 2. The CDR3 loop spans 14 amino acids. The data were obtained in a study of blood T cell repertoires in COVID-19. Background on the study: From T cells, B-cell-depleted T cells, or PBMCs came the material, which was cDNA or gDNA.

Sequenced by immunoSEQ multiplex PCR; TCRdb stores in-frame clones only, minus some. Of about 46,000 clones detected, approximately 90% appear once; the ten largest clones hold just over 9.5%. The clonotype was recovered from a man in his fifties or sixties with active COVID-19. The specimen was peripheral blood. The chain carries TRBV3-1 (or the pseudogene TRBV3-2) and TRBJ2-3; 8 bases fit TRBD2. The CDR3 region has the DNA TGTGCCAGCAGCCTGGGACTAGTCACAGATACGCAGTATTTT. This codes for CASSLGLVTDTQYF.